This T cell receptor beta chain was sequenced in a study of shared clonotypes between healthy human individuals. Sequencing was performed with immunoSEQ multiplex PCR; in TCRdb, only in-frame clones are kept and a portion is missing. The sample records about 2 million clones, roughly 95% being singletons. CDR3 length: 15 amino acids. The junction had 7 bases not matched to a gene; V was cut back by 2 bases and J by 4 bases. The germline V gene has CDR1 MNHNS and CDR2 SASEGT. Positive CCR7 selection of CD45RO-negative cells yielded the naive CD8 cells, and terminally differentiated effector memory CD45RA+ cells were excluded.

The specimen sequenced was naive CD8+ T cells sorted from blood. The chain has TRBV6-1 and TRBJ2-7; 8 bases fit TRBD1. The TCR comes from a man younger than 35 in good health. CDR3 loop: CASSETRQGAYEQYF. The CDR3 nucleotides are TGTGCCAGCAGTGAAACCCGCCAGGGGGCTTACGAGCAGTACTTC.